The clone carrying this T cell receptor (beta chain) came up many times. Its antigen is unidentified. The use of a sample-barcoded 5' primer and a J-beta primer mix characterized a second PCR of roughly 7 to 11 cycles. TCRdb ran MiXCR on the 5' RACE reads and lists one entry per CDR3 protein. The sample has hundreds of thousands of distinct CDR3 sequences, 29% seen once. These data are taken from a study of blood T cells in healthy people across ages. From germline, CDR1 is SEHNR and CDR2 FQNEAQ (reference sequence). CDR3 length equals 15 residues. With V trimmed by 4 bases and J by 1 base, 3 bases remained unmatched. Overall study results and limits: Long-lived donors had more naive CD4+ cells and higher diversity than aged donors. Older individuals had lower TCR beta diversity per million T cells (the decline was roughly linear).

Input material: blood. The sequence derives from an elderly woman in good health. The chain has TRBV7-9 and TRBJ1-2; 10 bases line up with TRBD1. The CDR3 spells CASSSGTGDNYGYTF. CDR3 DNA sequence: TGTGCCAGCAGCTCCGGGACAGGGGATAACTATGGCTACACCTTC.